Presented here are 30 T cell receptor beta chains from one specimen sequenced in a study of cytomegalovirus exposure and HLA in healthy donors (dated by TCRdb to between 2016 and 2019). Receptor libraries were prepared by the immunoSEQ multiplex PCR assay. The multiplex PCR relied on a mix of 60 forward primers for TCR Vbeta segments and 13 reverse primers for TCR Jbeta segments. Not all clones reach the TCRdb copy of this immuneACCESS table, which keeps in-frame sequences only. Checked studies attribute under half of the gap to unresolved V genes and leave the rest unexplained. This sample comprises some 140,000 clones, over 65% of them detected only once. The ten largest clones add up to less than 2% of the sample. The source material was PBMCs. Receptor source: a man aged 35-49 years in good health and CMV-seronegative.

This rearrangement joins TRBV7-9 to TRBJ2-5; a weak D match, TRBD2 (5 bases). This CDR3 has 14 residues. Germline CDR1 and CDR2: SEHNR and FQNEAQ (reference sequence). V was trimmed by 1 base and J by 2 bases, leaving 8 bases between them. CDR3 sequence reads: CASSLGGLQETQYF. The CDR3 DNA is TGTGCCAGCAGCTTAGGCGGGCTACAAGAGACCCAGTACTTC.

The chain employs TRBV7-3 and TRBJ1-2; 8 bases match TRBD1. This CDR3 comprises 13 residues. J was trimmed by 8 bases and V by 5 bases; bases with no gene match: 7. Germline loops: CDR1 SGHTA, CDR2 FQGTGA. CDR3 sequence reads: CASSPDRGVGYTF. The CDR3 DNA reads TGTGCCAGCAGCCCCGACAGGGGAGTGGGCTACACCTTC. Full variable domain (rest looked up from reference TRBV7-3 and TRBJ1-2): GAGVSQTPSNKVTEKGKYVELRCDPISGHTALYWYRQSLGQGPEFLIYFQGTGAADDSGLPNDRFFAVRPEGSVSTLKIQRTERGDSAVYLCASSPDRGVGYTFGSGTRLTVV.

The rearrangement links TRBV9 to TRBJ2-7; D is possibly TRBD1 (6 bases). This CDR3 has 14 amino acids. Germline V gene data show CDR1 as SGDLS and CDR2 as YYNGEE. V lost 7 bases and J 2 bases, leaving 16 bases between the germline ends. CDR3 residues: CASSEGHLPYEQYF. The CDR3 DNA sequence: TGTGCCAGCTCCGAGGGACACCTCCCCTACGAGCAGTACTTC.

This chain uses TRBV6-1 with TRBJ2-1; D ambiguous. Deletions cut 11 bases from V and 6 bases from J, with 11 bases between. The CDR3 is 11 residues long. The germline CDR1 and CDR2 sequences are MNHNS and SASEGT. CDR3 nucleotides: TGTGCCGCGAGCCCTCCCAATGAGCAGTTCTTC. Protein: CAASPPNEQFF.

The V and J genes are TRBV9 and TRBJ1-3, with 7 bases matching TRBD1. Germline V gene data show CDR1 as SGDLS and CDR2 as YYNGEE. V lost 3 bases, J lost 4 bases, and 13 bases stayed unmatched. This CDR3 region has 17 residues. CDR3 protein: CASSGKGGQIVGNTIYF. CDR3 sequence (DNA): TGTGCCAGCAGCGGAAAAGGGGGACAGATCGTAGGAAACACCATATATTTT. Filled out from reference TRBV9 and TRBJ1-3, the complete variable domain reads DSGVTQTPKHLITATGQRVTLRCSPRSGDLSVYWYQQSLDQGLQFLIQYYNGEERAKGNILERFSAQQFPDLHSELNLSSLELGDSALYFCASSGKGGQIVGNTIYFGEGSWLTVV.

The chain links TRBV7-9 to TRBJ2-7, with 11 positions matching TRBD2. The germline CDR1 and CDR2 sequences are SEHNR and FQNEAQ (reference sequence). Trimming removed 5 bases from V and 3 bases from J; junction bases left unmatched: 3. The CDR3 runs to 14 residues. DNA for the CDR3: TGTGCCAGCAGCCCGGGACTAGCGGACTACGAGCAGTACTTC. Its protein product is CASSPGLADYEQYF.

The count of this clone is one. The gene calls are TRBV5-1 and TRBJ2-3; 9 bases agree with TRBD2. The germline V gene has CDR1 SGHRS and CDR2 YFSETQ. CDR3 size: 15 residues. V was clipped by 4 bases and J by 0 bases; unmatched bases: 3. The CDR3 protein is CASSMTSGSTDTQYF. CDR3 sequence (DNA): TGCGCCAGCAGCATGACTAGCGGAAGCACAGATACGCAGTATTTT.

The chain has TRBV5-6 and TRBJ1-1, with 12 bases aligning to TRBD1. Trimming cost V 3 bases and J 7 bases; bases outside gene matches: 7. There are 15 residues in the CDR3. Germline CDR1 is SGHDT and CDR2 is YYEEEE. In DNA, the CDR3 is TGTGCCAGCAGCTGGGTGGGACAGGGGGCCGGTGAAGCTTTCTTT. This codes for CASSWVGQGAGEAFF.

By share, this clone counts as medium-sized. The same CDR3 can be traced to other DNA sequences in this sample. The rearrangement uses TRBV19 and TRBJ2-7; TRBD2 might be the D (6 bases). Germline V lookup: CDR1 LNHDA, CDR2 SQIVND (reference sequence). The CDR3 extends over 13 amino acids. V lost 3 bases to trimming and J lost 4 bases, with 10 bases between them. CDR3 nucleotide sequence: TGTGCCAGTAGTATCGGCGGGGCGTACGAGCAGTACTTC. It translates to CASSIGGAYEQYF.

The CDR3 protein is CASTQTAGQGVYGYTF. CDR3 nucleotides: TGCGCCAGCACCCAGACCGCTGGACAGGGGGTTTATGGCTACACCTTC. This chain connects TRBV5-1 to TRBJ1-2; the match to TRBD1 covers 10 bases. This CDR3 is 16 amino acids long. Germline loops: CDR1 SGHRS, CDR2 YFSETQ. Germline trimming cut 6 bases from V and 5 bases from J; bases unmatched to any gene: 13.

The chain uses TRBV7-6 and TRBJ1-5; D is perhaps TRBD1 (6 bases). V lost 5 bases and J lost 6, with 11 bases in between. Germline lookup yields CDR1 SGHVS and CDR2 FNYEAQ. There are 13 residues in the CDR3. CDR3 DNA sequence: TGTGCCAGCAGCACCGGGACAACTCAGCCCCAGCATTTT. It yields the protein CASSTGTTQPQHF.

The rearrangement links TRBV5-1 to TRBJ2-1; 12 bases align to TRBD2. The CDR3 extends over 19 amino acids. V was clipped by 4 bases and J by 0 bases; unmatched bases: 11. The germline gives CDR1 SGHRS, CDR2 YFSETQ. Here the CDR3 DNA reads TGCGCCAGCAGCAATTCCGGGACTAGCGGGTCAGTCTCCTACAATGAGCAGTTCTTC. As protein: CASSNSGTSGSVSYNEQFF.

The chain couples TRBV7-2 to TRBJ2-7, with 8 bases aligning to TRBD2. With 5 bases clipped from V and 4 bases from J, the junction kept 7 bases outside the gene matches. The CDR3 length is 14 residues. Per the germline V gene, CDR1 is SGHTA and CDR2 is FQGNSA. Here the CDR3 reads CASSPLAERYEQYF. CDR3 DNA: TGTGCCAGCAGCCCACTAGCGGAGCGGTACGAGCAGTACTTC.

This clone was observed once. One junction end does not reproduce the germline sequence, and a read error may be involved. Written as DNA, the CDR3 is TGTTCCAGCCGTGCCAGGGGGGAAAACCGCAACTATGGCTACACCTTC. Translated: CSSRARGENRNYGYTF. The rearrangement links TRBV7-9 to TRBJ1-2; 7 bases line up with TRBD1. Germline values: CDR1 SEHNR, CDR2 FQNEAQ (reference sequence). The CDR3 sequence is 16 residues long.

About this clone itself: One junction end disagrees with the germline gene, perhaps due to a read error. V usage is TRBV27 and J usage is TRBJ1-1; no clear D. CDR3 size: 13 residues. Per the germline V gene, CDR1 is MNHEY and CDR2 is SMNVEV (reference sequence). The CDR3 here is CAGSLIENTEAFF. The DNA for the CDR3 is TGTGCCGGCAGTTTAATAGAGAACACTGAAGCTTTCTTT.

The CDR3 DNA sequence: TGTGCCAGCAGCTGGGGGACAGGACTCACTGAAGCTTTCTTT. Protein: CASSWGTGLTEAFF. V is TRBV5-6 and J is TRBJ1-1; TRBD1 aligns across 8 bases. Trimming removed 3 bases from V and 4 bases from J; junction bases left unmatched: 5. CDR1 is SGHDT and CDR2 is YYEEEE in the germline V gene. This CDR3 has 14 amino acids.

About this clone itself: One end of the junction fails to match germline, which may point to a read error. Other DNA sequences from this sample encode an identical CDR3 as well. The chain uses TRBV5-1 and TRBJ2-5, with D maybe TRBD1 (6 bases). The CDR3 spans 13 residues. CDR1 and CDR2 from the germline V gene are SGHRS and YFSETQ. CDR3 protein: CASSWDNQETQYF. CDR3 in DNA: TGTGCCAGCAGCTGGGACAACCAAGAGACCCAGTACTTC.

V is TRBV6-5 and J is TRBJ2-3; the D gene is possibly TRBD2 (5 bases). V was shortened by 5 bases and J by 6 bases, with 6 bases between the two germline ends. Germline loops: CDR1 MNHEY, CDR2 SVGAGI. The CDR3 contains 11 residues. The chain's CDR3 is CASSGLDTQYF. The CDR3 DNA reads as TGTGCCAGCAGTGGACTGGATACGCAGTATTTT.

V is TRBV20-1 and J is TRBJ1-2; 7 bases are shared with TRBD1. The V segment lost 5 bases and the J segment 8 bases; nucleotides outside the gene matches: 5. The germline V gene has CDR1 DFQATT and CDR2 SNEGSKA (reference sequence). This CDR3 is built from 11 residues. CDR3 protein: CSADQGVGYTF. CDR3 nucleotide sequence: TGCAGTGCTGACCAGGGGGTCGGCTACACCTTC.

This sequence joins TRBV14 and TRBJ2-1; D is possibly TRBD2 (5 bases). Germline lookup yields CDR1 SGHDN and CDR2 FVKESK. Trimming stripped 5 bases from V and 4 bases from J, with 9 bases between. The CDR3 spans 13 residues. The DNA of the CDR3 is TGTGCCAGCAGCAAAACTAGGTACAATGAGCAGTTCTTC. This sequence encodes CASSKTRYNEQFF.

The chain combines TRBV28 with TRBJ2-1, with 10 bases lining up with TRBD1. The CDR3 sequence is 16 residues long. The junction had 15 bases not matched to a gene; V was cut back by 6 bases and J by 10 bases. In germline, CDR1 is MDHEN, CDR2 SYDVKM. CDR3 protein: CASSKTGGQGRSEQFF. In DNA form, the CDR3 reads TGTGCCAGCAGCAAAACCGGGGGACAGGGGCGGTCAGAGCAGTTCTTC. Looking up the rest from reference TRBV28 and TRBJ2-1 gives the full variable domain: DVKVTQSSRYLVKRTGEKVFLECVQDMDHENMFWYRQDPGLGLRLIYFSYDVKMKEKGDIPEGYSVSREKKERFSLILESASTNQTSMYLCASSKTGGQGRSEQFFGPGTRLTVL.

The chain has TRBV7-6 and TRBJ2-1; no clear D. The V gene lost 1 base and the J gene lost 4 bases, with 8 bases spanning the gap. The CDR3 has 14 amino acids. Germline assignment: CDR1 SGHVS and CDR2 FNYEAQ. The CDR3 sequence is CASSLVGGYNEQFF. DNA of the CDR3: TGTGCCAGCAGCTTAGTTGGCGGTTACAATGAGCAGTTCTTC.

The rearrangement uses TRBV7-2 and TRBJ2-7, with TRBD2 as a possible D gene (6 bases). Trimming left V 4 bases short and J 0 bases short, with 19 bases between. Germline lookup yields CDR1 SGHTA and CDR2 FQGNSA. The CDR3 totals 17 residues. Here the CDR3 reads CASSSSGRDSSSYEQYF. CDR3 coding DNA: TGTGCCAGCAGCTCTTCAGGCCGGGACTCGAGCTCCTACGAGCAGTACTTC.

The chain employs TRBV2 and TRBJ2-5, with unresolved D. V gave up 7 bases and J gave up 1 base, with 10 bases separating them. Germline V lookup: CDR1 SNHLY, CDR2 FYNNEI. The CDR3 extends over 13 amino acids. For the CDR3, the DNA is TGTGCCAGCAACGAGCTCCCCCAAGAGACCCAGTACTTC. It is translated as CASNELPQETQYF.

V gene TRBV4-1 combines with J gene TRBJ2-3, with TRBD1 matching over 8 bases. The CDR3 loop spans 17 amino acids. Losses at the gene ends were 3 bases for V and 1 base for J; bases not matched to a gene: 9. Germline values: CDR1 MGHRA, CDR2 YSYEKL. In DNA, the CDR3 is TGCGCCAGCAGCCAGAAACAGGGGGAGCTTGGCACAGATACGCAGTATTTT. This translates into CASSQKQGELGTDTQYF.

The chain is built from TRBV5-1 and TRBJ1-1; TRBD1 is a possible D gene (5 bases). V gave up 3 bases and J gave up 3 bases, with 6 bases separating them. Germline V gene data show CDR1 as SGHRS and CDR2 as YFSETQ. The CDR3 contains 12 residues. Here the CDR3 reads CASSWGDTEAFF. The CDR3 nucleotides read TGCGCCAGCAGCTGGGGGGACACTGAAGCTTTCTTT.

The chain has TRBV19 and TRBJ2-7; a possible D gene is TRBD2 (6 bases). From germline, CDR1 is LNHDA and CDR2 SQIVND (reference sequence). CDR3 size: 13 residues. V was clipped by 6 bases and J by 3 bases, with 12 bases between them. The CDR3 DNA is TGTGCCAGTAGCATTATGCGGGGCTACGAGCAGTACTTC. It codes for CASSIMRGYEQYF.

The J gene is TRBJ2-7, the V gene TRBV30; D may be TRBD1 (5 bases). The germline V gene has CDR1 GTSNPN and CDR2 SVGIG (reference sequence). Trimming took off 5 bases at V and 1 base at J, with 15 bases between the two ends. The length of the CDR3 is 14 residues. CDR3 bases: TGTGCCTGGGCGACAGAAAGCGCTTCCTACGAGCAGTACTTC. Translated, it gives CAWATESASYEQYF. Full variable domain (remainder filled in from reference TRBV30 and TRBJ2-7): SQTIHQWPATLVQPVGSPLSLECTVEGTSNPNLYWYRQAAGRGLQLLFYSVGIGQISSEVPQNLSASRPQDRQFILSSKKLLLSDSGFYLCAWATESASYEQYFGPGTRLTVT.

This clone was counted only a few times. The chain has TRBV28 and TRBJ1-2; 12 bases align to TRBD1. V was pared by 6 bases and J by 4 bases, with 6 bases of the junction left unmatched. The length of the CDR3 is 15 residues. CDR1 MDHEN and CDR2 SYDVKM come from the germline V gene. CDR3 loop: CASRTGTGGVYGYTF. In nucleotides, the CDR3 is TGTGCCAGCAGGACCGGGACAGGGGGCGTCTATGGCTACACCTTC.

This clone occurred once. The genes are TRBV5-6 and TRBJ2-1; 7 nucleotides align to TRBD2. V shed 0 bases and J 2 bases; nucleotides not matched to a gene: 5. The CDR3 has 16 amino acids. Germline V gives CDR1 SGHDT, CDR2 YYEEEE. The CDR3 loop reads CASSLVGRRAYNEQFF. The CDR3 nucleotides read TGTGCCAGCAGCTTGGTCGGGAGGCGGGCCTACAATGAGCAGTTCTTC.